The 28 T cell receptor beta chains below were found in one sample sequenced in a study of cytomegalovirus exposure and HLA in healthy donors. Repertoires were generated with immunoSEQ multiplex PCR, while TCRdb's copy carries only in-frame clones and drops some. The table lists 110,000 or so clones, around 85% of them singletons. Sequenced sample: PBMCs. The source is a woman between 25 and 40 years old in good health and CMV-seronegative.

V gene TRBV7-9 combines with J gene TRBJ2-3; D is possibly TRBD2 (6 bases). This CDR3 region has 15 residues. Germline V gene data show CDR1 as SEHNR and CDR2 as FQNEAQ (reference sequence). The ends were cut back, 4 bases at V and 3 bases at J, with 14 bases in the middle. The CDR3 bases are TGTGCCAGCAGCTATCGGGACTTGGGAACAGATACGCAGTATTTT. It encodes CASSYRDLGTDTQYF. Complete variable domain (other parts from reference TRBV7-9 and TRBJ2-3): DTGVSQNPRHKITKRGQNVTFRCDPISEHNRLYWYRQTLGQGPEFLTYFQNEAQLEKSRLLSDRFSAERPKGSFSTLEIQRTEQGDSAMYLCASSYRDLGTDTQYFGPGTRLTVL.

The V gene is TRBV9, the J gene TRBJ2-1; a possible D gene is TRBD2 (5 bases). V lost 2 bases, J lost 8 bases, and 14 bases lay in between. This CDR3 has 14 amino acids. Germline-derived CDR1 and CDR2 are SGDLS and YYNGEE. The CDR3 nucleotides read TGTGCCAGCAGCGTGGGCGTGGAAGCGGATGAGCAGTTCTTC. This translates into CASSVGVEADEQFF.

This sequence joins TRBV2 and TRBJ1-2; D is unresolved. V was cut by 3 bases and J by 4 bases, with 6 bases left in between. This CDR3 contains 12 residues. Germline CDR1 and CDR2: SNHLY and FYNNEI. CDR3 in DNA: TGTGCCAGCAGTGAGACACCCTATGGCTACACCTTC. This encodes CASSETPYGYTF.

The J gene is TRBJ1-2, the V gene TRBV10-3, with TRBD1 identical over 8 bases. CDR1 is ENHRY, CDR2 SYGVKD, per germline. The CDR3 has 14 residues. The V segment lost 11 bases and the J segment 8 bases; nucleotides outside the gene matches: 16. The CDR3 nucleotides are TGTGCCGTAAGGGGACAGGACGCCTCCAGGGGCTACACCTTC. This gives the protein CAVRGQDASRGYTF.

The chain uses TRBV5-1 and TRBJ2-5; 7 nucleotides line up with TRBD1. This CDR3 has 16 amino acids. In germline, CDR1 is SGHRS, CDR2 YFSETQ. J was trimmed by 2 bases and V by 0 bases; bases with no gene match: 7. The CDR3 is CASSLAARTGQETQYF. The DNA of the CDR3 is TGCGCCAGCAGCTTGGCCGCCCGGACAGGACAAGAGACCCAGTACTTC. Full variable domain (rest looked up from reference TRBV5-1 and TRBJ2-5): KAGVTQTPRYLIKTRGQQVTLSCSPISGHRSVSWYQQTPGQGLQFLFEYFSETQRNKGNFPGRFSGRQFSNSRSEMNVSTLELGDSALYLCASSLAARTGQETQYFGPGTRLLVL.

The chain links TRBV4-1 to TRBJ2-3, with 9 bases identical to TRBD2. Germline-derived CDR1 and CDR2 are MGHRA and YSYEKL. This CDR3 comprises 15 residues. Losses at the gene ends were 3 bases for V and 1 base for J; bases not matched to a gene: 2. This CDR3 reads CASSHLAGGTDTQYF. The CDR3 DNA sequence: TGCGCCAGCAGCCACTTAGCGGGGGGCACAGATACGCAGTATTTT.

This clone was counted many times. The chain couples TRBV5-1 to TRBJ2-7; 11 bases are shared with TRBD2. J gave up 0 bases and V 2 bases, and 4 bases lay outside the gene matches. Germline loops: CDR1 SGHRS, CDR2 YFSETQ. This CDR3 has 16 amino acids. CDR3 sequence reads: CASSFSSGGFSYEQYF. CDR3 nucleotide sequence: TGCGCCAGCAGCTTCTCTAGCGGGGGGTTCTCCTACGAGCAGTACTTC.

The chain joins TRBV7-9 to TRBJ1-2; tentatively, D is TRBD1 (5 bases). Germline CDR1 reads SEHNR; CDR2 reads FQNEAQ (reference sequence). V gave up 3 bases and J gave up 3 bases, with 8 bases separating them. The CDR3 has 13 residues. The CDR3 reads CASSLLQDYGYTF. CDR3 DNA sequence: TGTGCCAGCAGCTTGTTACAGGACTATGGCTACACCTTC. The whole variable domain, remainder taken from reference TRBV7-9 and TRBJ1-2, is DTGVSQNPRHKITKRGQNVTFRCDPISEHNRLYWYRQTLGQGPEFLTYFQNEAQLEKSRLLSDRFSAERPKGSFSTLEIQRTEQGDSAMYLCASSLLQDYGYTFGSGTRLTVV.

This chain uses TRBV11-3 with TRBJ2-3, with a possible D match to TRBD2 (7 bases). With 6 bases removed from V and 2 bases from J, the gap between germline ends came to 21 bases. This CDR3 contains 17 residues. The germline gives CDR1 SGHNT, CDR2 YENEEA. The CDR3 bases are TGTGCCAGCAGTCCTTCTGGGGGGGGCGTGTTCACAGATACGCAGTATTTT. Protein: CASSPSGGGVFTDTQYF.

This chain uses TRBV7-9 with TRBJ2-7; D call uncertain. This CDR3 has 12 residues. The V end lost 2 bases, the J end lost 5 bases, and 7 bases lay between the germline ends. Per the germline V gene, CDR1 is SEHNR and CDR2 is FQNEAQ (reference sequence). In DNA form, the CDR3 reads TGTGCCAGCAGCTTACTTCGGGACGAGCAGTACTTC. It yields the protein CASSLLRDEQYF.

The chain is built from TRBV4-1 and TRBJ1-2, with a possible D match to TRBD1 (6 bases). Germline V lookup: CDR1 MGHRA, CDR2 YSYEKL. There are 16 residues in the CDR3. The V end was cut by 1 base, the J end by 8 bases, with 20 bases between. Written as DNA, the CDR3 is TGCGCCAGCAGCCAAGTCCCGGACAGACCCCCGGGCGGCTACACCTTC. Translation: CASSQVPDRPPGGYTF.

This sequence joins TRBV19 and TRBJ1-2, with TRBD1 matching over 9 bases. The J segment lost 4 bases and the V segment lost 5 bases, leaving 8 bases of the junction unmatched. From germline, CDR1 is LNHDA and CDR2 SQIVND (reference sequence). The CDR3 is made up of 15 amino acids. This chain's CDR3 is CASSLQGANVYGYTF. CDR3 DNA: TGTGCCAGTAGTCTACAGGGGGCAAACGTCTATGGCTACACCTTC.

This clone was detected only a few times. The chain is built from TRBV11-2 and TRBJ2-2; TRBD1 matches 11 bases. This CDR3 region has 16 residues. The ends lost 5 bases at V and 3 bases at J; junction bases unmatched: 5. The germline gives CDR1 SGHAT, CDR2 FQNNGV. CDR3 coding DNA: TGTGCCAGCAGCCCCGGGACAGGGGGATACACCGGGGAGCTGTTTTTT. Translation gives CASSPGTGGYTGELFF. Full variable domain (missing parts from reference TRBV11-2 and TRBJ2-2): EAGVAQSPRYKIIEKRQSVAFWCNPISGHATLYWYQQILGQGPKLLIQFQNNGVVDDSQLPKDRFSAERLKGVDSTLKIQPAKLEDSAVYLCASSPGTGGYTGELFFGEGSRLTVL.

The chain uses TRBV2 and TRBJ1-5; TRBD1 is a possible D gene (6 bases). CDR1 is SNHLY, CDR2 FYNNEI, per germline. This CDR3 comprises 13 residues. V lost 5 bases and J 10 bases, leaving 15 bases between the germline ends. The CDR3 DNA reads as TGTGCCAGCAGTTCAGACGGGGGGCGACCCCAGCATTTT. Translating it yields CASSSDGGRPQHF. Together with reference TRBV2 and TRBJ1-5, the CDR3 gives the full variable domain: EPEVTQTPSHQVTQMGQEVILRCVPISNHLYFYWYRQILGQKVEFLVSFYNNEISEKSEIFDDQFSVERPDGSNFTLKIRSTKLEDSAMYFCASSSDGGRPQHFGDGTRLSIL.

This clone was counted once. CDR3 coding DNA: TGTGCCAGCAGTATGACAGGGGGTAGCAATCAGCCCCAGCATTTT. Translation: CASSMTGGSNQPQHF. The genes are TRBV2 and TRBJ1-5; 9 nucleotides align to TRBD1. The CDR3 spans 15 residues. Germline-derived CDR1 and CDR2 are SNHLY and FYNNEI. The V segment lost 5 bases and the J segment 0 bases; nucleotides outside the gene matches: 2.

CDR3 DNA: TGTGCCAGCAGTTGGGGTTCCGACAGACCGGGCGCTGAAGCTTTCTTT. It yields the protein CASSWGSDRPGAEAFF. This chain joins TRBV6-5 and TRBJ1-1; the D gene is possibly TRBD1 (5 bases). Germline CDR1 reads MNHEY; CDR2 reads SVGAGI. The V end was cut by 4 bases, the J end by 6 bases, with 21 bases between. CDR3 size: 16 residues.

V usage is TRBV19 and J usage is TRBJ1-2; 9 bases line up with TRBD1. The CDR3 sequence is 14 residues long. CDR1 is LNHDA, CDR2 SQIVND, per germline (reference sequence). Trimming took 4 bases from V and 7 from J; bases not matched to a gene: 7. CDR3 amino acids: CASSTRDRVGGYTF. CDR3 nucleotides: TGTGCCAGTAGTACCCGGGACAGGGTGGGTGGCTACACCTTC.

V and J are TRBV5-4 and TRBJ2-2; 7 bases align to TRBD1. CDR1 is SGHNT, CDR2 YYREEE, per germline (reference sequence). CDR3 length: 15 amino acids. J gave up 4 bases and V 4 bases, and 7 bases lay outside the gene matches. The CDR3 sequence is CASSRGQLVTGELFF. The CDR3 nucleotides read TGTGCCAGCAGCCGGGGACAGTTAGTCACCGGGGAGCTGTTTTTT.

The rearrangement links TRBV6-5 to TRBJ2-3, with 9 bases fitting TRBD2. This CDR3 is built from 16 residues. The V and J ends lost 0 bases and 7 bases, in that order; junction bases with no gene match: 8. CDR1 MNHEY and CDR2 SVGAGI come from the germline V gene. The CDR3: CASSYSMRGGVNTQYF. In nucleotides, the CDR3 is TGTGCCAGCAGTTACTCGATGCGGGGGGGCGTGAATACGCAGTATTTT.

The chain has TRBV7-3 and TRBJ1-1, with D unclear. V was clipped by 3 bases and J by 0 bases, with 5 bases between them. The CDR3 length is 13 residues. Germline values: CDR1 SGHTA, CDR2 FQGTGA. CDR3 nucleotides: TGTGCCAGCAGCTTCACAGTGAACACTGAAGCTTTCTTT. Protein: CASSFTVNTEAFF.

This clone came up a few times. J is TRBJ1-2 and V is TRBV6-1; 9 bases match TRBD1. Germline-derived CDR1 and CDR2 are MNHNS and SASEGT. This CDR3 contains 13 residues. Trimming removed 4 bases from V and 5 bases from J; junction bases left unmatched: 2. In DNA form, the CDR3 reads TGTGCCAGCAGTGTTGACAGGGGGTATGGCTACACCTTC. It is translated as CASSVDRGYGYTF.

This clone was recorded only once. V usage is TRBV27 and J usage is TRBJ2-3, with 15 bases aligning to TRBD2. The ends lost 5 bases at V and 0 bases at J; junction bases unmatched: 6. This CDR3 has 18 amino acids. Looked up from germline, CDR1 is MNHEY and CDR2 is SMNVEV (reference sequence). CDR3 nucleotides: TGTGCCAGCAGTAGGGGACTAGCGGGGGGTTCTAGCACAGATACGCAGTATTTT. This sequence encodes CASSRGLAGGSSTDTQYF.

V usage is TRBV7-2 and J usage is TRBJ2-7; D perhaps matches TRBD1 (6 bases). The CDR3 is 15 amino acids. The germline CDR1 and CDR2 sequences are SGHTA and FQGNSA. V lost 1 base to trimming and J lost 5 bases, with 15 bases between them. The DNA of the CDR3 is TGTGCCAGCAGCTTAGAAGTGACAGGATATGACGAGCAGTACTTC. The encoded protein is CASSLEVTGYDEQYF.

The chain couples TRBV6-5 to TRBJ1-2, with D hard to call. CDR1 is MNHEY and CDR2 is SVGAGI in the germline V gene. Trimming cost V 0 bases and J 2 bases, with 4 bases left between them. This CDR3 contains 13 residues. CDR3 residues: CASSYSTNYGYTF. For the CDR3, the DNA is TGTGCCAGCAGTTACTCGACAAACTATGGCTACACCTTC.

The chain carries TRBV30 and TRBJ2-2, with D unresolved. The V end was cut by 0 bases, the J end by 4 bases, with 6 bases between. The CDR3 is made up of 13 amino acids. Germline V gene lookup returns CDR1 GTSNPN and CDR2 SVGIG (reference sequence). CDR3 nucleotides: TGTGCCTGGAGTGTGGCAGGCACCGGGGAGCTGTTTTTT. This codes for CAWSVAGTGELFF.

This chain links TRBV29-1 with TRBJ2-1, with TRBD1 matching over 7 bases. The germline gives CDR1 SQVTM, CDR2 ANQGSEA. Trimming removed 7 bases from V and 8 bases from J; junction bases left unmatched: 5. This CDR3 comprises 11 residues. The CDR3 here is CSGTGEHEQFF. The CDR3 coding sequence is TGCAGCGGAACAGGGGAGCATGAGCAGTTCTTC.

The rearrangement links TRBV7-2 to TRBJ2-2, with TRBD2 identical over 9 bases. The CDR3 has 15 amino acids. J was trimmed by 11 bases and V by 2 bases; bases with no gene match: 9. Germline CDR1 and CDR2: SGHTA and FQGNSA. The CDR3 reads CASSLSERGATELFF. The CDR3 DNA reads as TGTGCCAGCAGCTTAAGCGAGCGGGGGGCTACCGAGCTGTTTTTT.

This chain connects TRBV14 to TRBJ1-1; D is unresolved. CDR3 length: 12 residues. Germline values: CDR1 SGHDN, CDR2 FVKESK. Deletions cut 4 bases from V and 10 bases from J, with 13 bases between. The CDR3 nucleotides are TGTGCCAGCAGCCTTGCGTCGGGAGTAGCTTTCTTT. The encoded protein is CASSLASGVAFF.